Listed below are T cell receptor beta chains from one sample, sequenced in a study of T cell responses to AZD1222 COVID-19 vaccine. Profiled with immunoSEQ multiplex PCR; TCRdb holds only in-frame clones, not every one. The sample gives about 180,000 clones, approximately 94% of which show up once; about 2.5% is in the top ten. This sample comprised peripheral blood, obtained on day 0 of AZD1222 vaccination. Receptors originate from an adult in good health. Both conserved end residues are part of each CDR3. Each record gives: CDR3 length, V gene, clone size, D gene, J gene, CDR3 protein, CDR3 DNA. A D gene is named only where the DNA matches it firmly. Where a row states a size, it is once, few, many or the class of an expanded clone; other rows omit it.

length: 15
V: TRBV11-1
size: .
D: TRBD1
J: TRBJ2-2
CDR3: CASSNRDRVTGELFF
DNA: TGTGCCAGCAGCAACCGGGACAGGGTCACCGGGGAGCTGTTTTTT

length: 14
V: TRBV3-1/TRBV3-2
size: .
D: .
J: TRBJ2-7
CDR3: CASSQGQFSYEQYF
DNA: TGTGCCAGCAGCCAAGGGCAGTTCTCCTACGAGCAGTACTTC

length: 16
V: TRBV18
size: .
D: TRBD2
J: TRBJ2-1
CDR3: CASSHYASGRKNEQFF
DNA: TGTGCCAGCTCACATTACGCTAGCGGGAGGAAGAATGAGCAGTTCTTC

length: 13
V: TRBV28
size: .
D: .
J: TRBJ2-7
CDR3: CASSFAGLYEQYF
DNA: TGTGCCAGCAGTTTCGCTGGTCTTTACGAGCAGTACTTC

length: 13
V: TRBV25-1
size: .
D: .
J: TRBJ1-2
CDR3: CASSEWIREGYTF
DNA: TGTGCCAGCAGTGAATGGATCCGGGAGGGCTACACCTTC

length: 18
V: TRBV28
size: .
D: TRBD2
J: TRBJ2-2
CDR3: CASSPPGLAGPNTGELFF
DNA: TGTGCCAGCAGTCCGCCGGGACTAGCGGGGCCGAACACCGGGGAGCTGTTTTTT

length: 14
V: TRBV19
size: .
D: TRBD1
J: TRBJ1-2
CDR3: CASSTDRGLGGYTF
DNA: TGTGCCAGTAGTACCGACAGGGGCCTGGGGGGCTACACCTTC

length: 11
V: TRBV30
size: .
D: .
J: TRBJ2-5
CDR3: CAWSSKETQYF
DNA: TGTGCCTGGAGCTCAAAAGAGACCCAGTACTTC

length: 15
V: TRBV18
size: .
D: .
J: TRBJ1-6
CDR3: CASSPLDTFNSPLHF
DNA: TGTGCCAGCTCACCCCTGGACACATTTAATTCACCCCTCCACTTT

length: 14
V: TRBV3-1/TRBV3-2
size: .
D: TRBD1
J: TRBJ1-1
CDR3: CASSPGQKNTEAFF
DNA: TGTGCCAGCAGCCCGGGACAGAAGAACACTGAAGCTTTCTTT

length: 13
V: TRBV3-1/TRBV3-2
size: once
D: .
J: TRBJ2-7
CDR3: CASSQVAAYEQYF
DNA: TGTGCCAGCAGCCAAGTTGCAGCCTACGAGCAGTACTTC

length: 12
V: TRBV30
size: .
D: .
J: TRBJ2-1
CDR3: CAWSTGYNEQFF
DNA: TGTGCCTGGTCCACTGGATACAATGAGCAGTTCTTC

length: 16
V: TRBV21-1
size: .
D: .
J: TRBJ1-3
CDR3: CASRGDSYLSGNTIYF
DNA: TGTGCCAGCAGGGGGGACAGCTATCTCTCTGGAAACACCATATATTTT

length: 15
V: TRBV27
size: once
D: TRBD1
J: TRBJ2-1
CDR3: CASSSPTGGYNEQFF
DNA: TGTGCCAGCAGTTCCCCGACAGGGGGCTACAATGAGCAGTTCTTC

length: 15
V: TRBV25-1
size: .
D: .
J: TRBJ1-2
CDR3: CASSDRANYLEGYTF
DNA: TGTGCCAGCAGTGACCGGGCTAATTATTTGGAGGGCTACACCTTC

length: 13
V: TRBV29-1
size: .
D: .
J: TRBJ2-6
CDR3: CSVAQGGANVLTF
DNA: TGCAGCGTTGCCCAGGGGGGGGCCAACGTCCTGACTTTC

length: 12
V: TRBV7-9
size: .
D: .
J: TRBJ1-1
CDR3: CASSLGVTEAFF
DNA: TGTGCCAGCAGCTTGGGGGTCACTGAAGCTTTCTTT

length: 13
V: TRBV3-1/TRBV3-2
size: .
D: .
J: TRBJ1-1
CDR3: CASSPRGGAEAFF
DNA: TGTGCCAGCAGTCCGAGGGGGGGCGCTGAAGCTTTCTTT

length: 13
V: TRBV30
size: .
D: .
J: TRBJ2-7
CDR3: CAWTPGGFHEQYF
DNA: TGTGCCTGGACCCCCGGTGGGTTCCACGAGCAGTACTTC

length: 14
V: TRBV7-7
size: .
D: TRBD1
J: TRBJ2-5
CDR3: CASSLGQGQETQYF
DNA: TGTGCCAGCAGCTTAGGACAGGGCCAAGAGACCCAGTACTTC

length: 13
V: TRBV6-1
size: .
D: TRBD1
J: TRBJ1-1
CDR3: CASSELTGGEAFF
DNA: TGTGCCAGCAGTGAATTAACAGGGGGAGAAGCTTTCTTT

length: 12
V: TRBV19
size: .
D: .
J: TRBJ1-2
CDR3: CASNHAYYGYTF
DNA: TGTGCCAGTAATCACGCCTACTATGGCTACACCTTC

length: 16
V: TRBV18
size: .
D: .
J: TRBJ1-2
CDR3: CASSPPAGVPLYGYTF
DNA: TGTGCCAGCTCACCACCCGCGGGGGTCCCACTCTATGGCTACACCTTC

length: 14
V: TRBV2
size: .
D: .
J: TRBJ1-1
CDR3: CASILGPMNTEAFF
DNA: TGTGCCAGCATCCTGGGACCGATGAACACTGAAGCTTTCTTT

length: 13
V: TRBV29-1
size: once
D: .
J: TRBJ1-1
CDR3: CSVMGFLNTEAFF
DNA: TGCAGCGTTATGGGCTTCCTGAACACTGAAGCTTTCTTT

length: 14
V: TRBV14
size: once
D: TRBD1
J: TRBJ1-2
CDR3: CASSQGQGYYGYTF
DNA: TGTGCCAGCAGCCAGGGACAGGGGTACTATGGCTACACCTTC

length: 15
V: TRBV7-2
size: .
D: .
J: TRBJ1-1
CDR3: CASSSRGVMNTEAFF
DNA: TGTGCCAGCAGCTCGAGGGGGGTCATGAACACTGAAGCTTTCTTT

length: 16
V: TRBV7-8
size: .
D: TRBD1
J: TRBJ1-2
CDR3: CASSVTQGGRDDGYTF
DNA: TGTGCCAGCAGTGTGACGCAGGGGGGTCGAGATGATGGCTACACCTTC

length: 16
V: TRBV7-9
size: .
D: TRBD1
J: TRBJ1-4
CDR3: CASSSRDRATNEKLFF
DNA: TGTGCCAGCAGCTCCCGGGACAGGGCCACTAATGAAAAACTGTTTTTT

length: 14
V: TRBV2
size: .
D: TRBD2
J: TRBJ2-7
CDR3: CASSVNGRLDEQYF
DNA: TGTGCCAGCAGTGTTAACGGGAGGCTCGACGAGCAGTACTTC

length: 16
V: TRBV3-1/TRBV3-2
size: .
D: .
J: TRBJ2-5
CDR3: CASSQDGAAIQETQYF
DNA: TGTGCCAGCAGCCAAGATGGAGCGGCTATCCAAGAGACCCAGTACTTC

length: 12
V: TRBV12-3/TRBV12-4
size: .
D: .
J: TRBJ1-3
CDR3: CASSPEVNTIYF
DNA: TGTGCCAGCAGTCCCGAAGTAAACACCATATATTTT

length: 15
V: TRBV11-3
size: .
D: TRBD2
J: TRBJ2-1
CDR3: CASIPGGGKYNEQFF
DNA: TGTGCCAGCATCCCCGGGGGGGGTAAATACAATGAGCAGTTCTTC

length: 14
V: TRBV13
size: .
D: .
J: TRBJ1-2
CDR3: CASNLWGSVSGYTF
DNA: TGTGCCAGCAACCTTTGGGGTAGCGTATCTGGCTACACCTTC

length: 12
V: TRBV5-4
size: once
D: .
J: TRBJ2-7
CDR3: CASSPVGDEQYF
DNA: TGTGCCAGCAGCCCGGTGGGGGACGAGCAGTACTTC

length: 14
V: TRBV5-1
size: .
D: .
J: TRBJ1-4
CDR3: CASSSRGLNEKLFF
DNA: TGCGCCAGCAGCTCCCGGGGGCTTAATGAAAAACTGTTTTTT

length: 15
V: TRBV5-1
size: .
D: TRBD1
J: TRBJ1-2
CDR3: CASSLTPGTGEGYTF
DNA: TGCGCCAGCAGCTTGACTCCCGGGACAGGGGAAGGCTACACCTTC

length: 16
V: TRBV6-1
size: once
D: TRBD1
J: TRBJ2-1
CDR3: CASSEMRGRRGNEQFF
DNA: TGTGCCAGCAGTGAAATGAGGGGGCGAAGGGGGAATGAGCAGTTCTTC